These 10 T cell receptor beta chains were all obtained from the same sample, sequenced in a study of T cell responses to AZD1222 COVID-19 vaccine. TCRdb's table, derived via immunoSEQ multiplex PCR, lists solely in-frame clones and lacks some. This table has roughly 140,000 clones, approximately 91% appearing once. Specimen: peripheral blood, collected 28 days after the second AZD1222 dose. The receptors shown here come from an adult who received the AZD1222 COVID-19 vaccine.

The rearrangement joins TRBV28 to TRBJ2-7; 7 bases align to TRBD2. The CDR3 is 18 residues long. V lost 5 bases, J lost 0 bases, and 16 bases stayed unmatched. CDR1 MDHEN and CDR2 SYDVKM come from the germline V gene. The CDR3 DNA follows: TGTGCCAGCAGTCCTCAAACCCTGACAACTAGCGACTCCTACGAGCAGTACTTC. As protein: CASSPQTLTTSDSYEQYF.

The chain is built from TRBV4-1 and TRBJ2-7, with D possibly being TRBD1 (6 bases). Germline CDR1 is MGHRA and CDR2 is YSYEKL. V was cut by 2 bases and J by 0 bases, with 11 bases left in between. The CDR3 is 15 residues long. The DNA of the CDR3 is TGCGCCAGCAGCCAATTACAGGGATCCTCCTACGAGCAGTACTTC. Residues: CASSQLQGSSYEQYF.

This clone was seen just once. V is TRBV3-1 (or the pseudogene TRBV3-2) and J is TRBJ1-1, with D unresolved. The CDR3 length is 13 residues. V lost 0 bases and J lost 6, with 8 bases in between. Germline V gene data show CDR1 as LGHDT and CDR2 as YNNKEL (reference sequence). The CDR3 loop is CASSQETGAEAFF. The CDR3 DNA reads TGTGCCAGCAGCCAAGAAACCGGGGCTGAAGCTTTCTTT.

The chain combines TRBV25-1 with TRBJ2-7; possibly TRBD2 for D (6 bases). The CDR3 extends over 16 amino acids. Germline-derived CDR1 and CDR2 are MGHDK and SYGVNS. Trimming left V 4 bases short and J 1 base short, with 17 bases between. This CDR3 reads CASSGTGVTGSYEQYF. The CDR3 nucleotides are TGTGCCAGCAGTGGAACGGGAGTGACGGGGTCCTACGAGCAGTACTTC.

The CDR3: CASRGPSEHF. CDR3 DNA sequence: TGTGCCAGCAGGGGGCCCAGCGAGCATTTT. The V call is TRBV6-5, the J call TRBJ1-5; TRBD1 is a possible D gene (5 bases). The CDR3 has 10 amino acids. Between the trimmed V and J ends, which lost 6 bases and 14 bases, there was a span of 11 bases. Germline lookup yields CDR1 MNHEY and CDR2 SVGAGI.

V gene TRBV4-1 combines with J gene TRBJ2-3, with 11 bases identical to TRBD1. The CDR3 covers 19 residues. Germline-derived CDR1 and CDR2 are MGHRA and YSYEKL. Losses at the gene ends were 1 base for V and 2 bases for J; bases not matched to a gene: 11. The CDR3, as DNA: TGCGCCAGCAGCCAAGGTCAATTTGGACAGGGGGCCAACACAGATACGCAGTATTTT. Translation gives CASSQGQFGQGANTDTQYF.

The chain links TRBV7-2 to TRBJ1-5, with TRBD1 identical over 7 bases. V dropped 5 bases and J dropped 5; count of bases not matched to a gene: 9. CDR1 and CDR2 from the germline V gene are SGHTA and FQGNSA. This CDR3 has 15 amino acids. DNA for the CDR3: TGTGCCAGCAGCATGACAGGGAGGTCGTATCAGCCCCAGCATTTT. The encoded protein is CASSMTGRSYQPQHF.

The rearrangement joins TRBV20-1 to TRBJ1-2; D remains unclear. V lost 6 bases to trimming and J lost 5 bases, with 7 bases between them. This CDR3 has 10 residues. Germline V CDR1 and CDR2: DFQATT, SNEGSKA (reference sequence). The CDR3 here is CSATWYGYTF. CDR3 DNA: TGCAGTGCCACTTGGTATGGCTACACCTTC.

The V and J genes are TRBV28 and TRBJ1-3, with D perhaps TRBD1 (5 bases). The CDR3 sequence is 15 residues long. In germline, CDR1 is MDHEN, CDR2 SYDVKM. The germline V and J ends were trimmed by 3 bases and 8 bases, with 17 bases remaining between them. The CDR3 coding sequence is TGTGCCAGCAGTTTCTCAAGGGGTCGTAGCTACACCATATATTTT. This codes for CASSFSRGRSYTIYF.

V gene TRBV25-1 combines with J gene TRBJ2-7; tentatively, D is TRBD1 or TRBD2 (5 bases each). Per germline, CDR1 MGHDK and CDR2 SYGVNS. The length of the CDR3 is 14 residues. The V and J ends lost 4 bases and 0 bases respectively, with 10 bases between them. Written as DNA, the CDR3 is TGTGCCAGCAGTGGACGGGACGGCTCCTACGAGCAGTACTTC. The encoded protein is CASSGRDGSYEQYF.